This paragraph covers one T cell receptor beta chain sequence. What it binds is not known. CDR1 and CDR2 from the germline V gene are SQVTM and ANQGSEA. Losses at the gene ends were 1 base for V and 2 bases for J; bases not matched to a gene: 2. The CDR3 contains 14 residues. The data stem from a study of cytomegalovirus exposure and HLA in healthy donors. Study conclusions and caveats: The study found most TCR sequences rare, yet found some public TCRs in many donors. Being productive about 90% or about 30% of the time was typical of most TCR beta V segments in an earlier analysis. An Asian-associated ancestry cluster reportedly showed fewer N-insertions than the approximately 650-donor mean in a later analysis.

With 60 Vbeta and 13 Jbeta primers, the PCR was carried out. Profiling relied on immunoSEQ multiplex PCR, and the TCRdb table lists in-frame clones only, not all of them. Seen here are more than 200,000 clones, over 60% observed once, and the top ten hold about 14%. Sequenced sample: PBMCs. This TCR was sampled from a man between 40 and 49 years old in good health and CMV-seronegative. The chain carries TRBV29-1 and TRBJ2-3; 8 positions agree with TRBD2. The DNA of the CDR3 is TGCAGCGTTGAAGGCGGGAGGCTCACAGATACGCAGTATTTT. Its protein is CSVEGGRLTDTQYF.